The 19 T cell receptor beta chains below were found in one sample sequenced in a study of blood T cell repertoires in COVID-19. Sequencing was performed with immunoSEQ multiplex PCR; in TCRdb, only in-frame clones are kept and a portion is missing. Among around 58,000 clones listed, roughly 85% were seen once. Sequencing was carried out using peripheral blood. Source of these receptors: a human donor in a cohort sampled during active COVID-19.

CDR3 protein: CASSQQTGGVNEKLFF. CDR3 DNA sequence: TGCGCCAGCAGCCAACAGACAGGGGGCGTGAATGAAAAACTGTTTTTT. V and J are TRBV5-1 and TRBJ1-4, with 10 bases aligning to TRBD1. The CDR3 extends over 16 amino acids. Trimming took 4 bases from V and 5 from J; bases not matched to a gene: 8. The germline V gene encodes CDR1 SGHRS and CDR2 YFSETQ.

This clone was counted only a few times. The V call is TRBV24-1, the J call TRBJ2-1, with D possibly matching TRBD1 (5 bases). The length of the CDR3 is 13 residues. Germline loops: CDR1 KGHDR, CDR2 SFDVKD. Deletions cut 7 bases from V and 7 bases from J, with 13 bases between. The CDR3 protein is CATSPSGLNEQFF. The CDR3 coding sequence is TGTGCCACCAGCCCTTCAGGGCTGAATGAGCAGTTCTTC.

The J gene is TRBJ2-5, the V gene TRBV6-5; 8 bases line up with TRBD1. Trimming removed 0 bases from V and 4 bases from J; junction bases left unmatched: 7. CDR3 size: 16 residues. The germline V gene encodes CDR1 MNHEY and CDR2 SVGAGI. CDR3 sequence reads: CASSYSTGAGRETQYF. The CDR3 DNA reads as TGTGCCAGCAGTTACTCGACAGGGGCTGGAAGAGAGACCCAGTACTTC.

This chain uses TRBV18 with TRBJ1-3; D uncertain. Germline V lookup: CDR1 KGHSH, CDR2 LQKENI. Trimming removed 0 bases from V and 4 bases from J, with 10 bases in between. The CDR3 has 15 amino acids. CDR3 sequence reads: CASSPPGSGGNTIYF. CDR3 bases: TGTGCCAGCTCACCACCGGGTAGCGGGGGAAACACCATATATTTT.

The chain employs TRBV18 and TRBJ2-1; 9 nucleotides agree with TRBD1. This CDR3 contains 16 residues. The germline V gene has CDR1 KGHSH and CDR2 LQKENI. V lost 0 bases and J lost 6; bases outside the gene matches: 6. CDR3 sequence: CASSPPGGTGINEQFF. Here the CDR3 DNA reads TGTGCCAGCTCACCACCAGGAGGGACAGGGATCAATGAGCAGTTCTTC.

This clone has just one count. The chain combines TRBV5-1 with TRBJ2-7, with 10 bases that match TRBD1. Germline V gene data show CDR1 as SGHRS and CDR2 as YFSETQ. The CDR3 totals 12 residues. V lost 5 bases and J lost 5; bases outside the gene matches: 1. The chain's CDR3 is CASRTGGNEQYF. CDR3 sequence (DNA): TGCGCCAGCAGGACAGGGGGCAACGAGCAGTACTTC.

This CDR3 is CASRRLAEYNEQFF. The CDR3 DNA reads as TGTGCCAGTAGGCGACTAGCGGAGTACAATGAGCAGTTCTTC. The gene calls are TRBV19 and TRBJ2-1; the match to TRBD2 covers 9 bases. Germline loops: CDR1 LNHDA, CDR2 SQIVND (reference sequence). V lost 6 bases to trimming and J lost 4 bases; unmatched junction nucleotides: 4. This CDR3 has 14 amino acids.

This clone is a singleton in its sample. This sequence joins TRBV19 and TRBJ1-1; 10 bases map to TRBD1. The trim removed 3 bases at V and 3 bases at J, leaving 10 bases unmatched. From germline, CDR1 is LNHDA and CDR2 SQIVND (reference sequence). The CDR3 is 17 residues long. The CDR3 coding sequence is TGTGCCAGTAGTATCAACCGGGACAGGGGAGTCGACACTGAAGCTTTCTTT. Amino acid sequence: CASSINRDRGVDTEAFF.

The rearrangement joins TRBV18 to TRBJ2-5; 11 bases line up with TRBD1. V lost 4 bases, J lost 4 bases, and 2 bases stayed unmatched. CDR1 is KGHSH, CDR2 LQKENI, per germline. The CDR3 sequence is 14 residues long. As DNA, the CDR3 is TGTGCCAGCTCACAAGGGACAGGGGGAGAGACCCAGTACTTC. The encoded protein is CASSQGTGGETQYF.

This chain connects TRBV24-1 to TRBJ2-3; 7 nucleotides align to TRBD2. The CDR3 extends over 15 amino acids. After removal of 0 bases from V and 6 bases from J, the junction contained 5 bases not matched to a gene. Germline-derived CDR1 and CDR2 are KGHDR and SFDVKD. In DNA, the CDR3 is TGTGCCACCAGTGATTTGGGTACCGGGAGGGATACGCAGTATTTT. This gives the protein CATSDLGTGRDTQYF.

The chain couples TRBV5-1 to TRBJ1-1, with a possible D match to TRBD1 (6 bases). CDR1 is SGHRS, CDR2 YFSETQ, per germline. Trimming stripped 4 bases from V and 2 bases from J, with 9 bases between. This CDR3 region has 13 residues. The CDR3 nucleotides read TGCGCCAGCAGCAGGGACATCAACACTGAAGCTTTCTTT. It yields the protein CASSRDINTEAFF.

This rearrangement joins TRBV7-8 to TRBJ2-1; D not certain. The CDR3 length is 15 residues. Per the germline V gene, CDR1 is SGHVS and CDR2 is FQNEAQ. The V and J ends lost 6 bases and 10 bases respectively, with 22 bases between them. CDR3 region: CASRDFSGPLMEQFF. The CDR3 DNA is TGTGCCAGCAGGGATTTTAGTGGGCCGCTTATGGAGCAGTTCTTC.

Details on this clone: The same CDR3 can be traced to other DNA sequences in this sample. The chain combines TRBV7-9 with TRBJ2-5; perhaps TRBD2 as D (6 bases). CDR1 and CDR2 (germline): SEHNR, FQNEAQ (reference sequence). With 3 bases removed from V and 0 bases from J, the gap between germline ends came to 8 bases. The CDR3 consists of 14 residues. The CDR3 DNA is TGTGCCAGCAGCTTCGGGGGTTACCAAGAGACCCAGTACTTC. This encodes CASSFGGYQETQYF.

The chain links TRBV5-1 to TRBJ1-4; 9 bases match TRBD1. The CDR3 contains 15 residues. CDR1 and CDR2 (germline): SGHRS, YFSETQ. With V trimmed by 4 bases and J by 2 bases, 3 bases remained unmatched. The CDR3 nucleotides are TGCGCCAGCAGCGATGGGACAGGGACTAATGAAAAACTGTTTTTT. Translated: CASSDGTGTNEKLFF.

The chain has TRBV5-1 and TRBJ1-1; 8 bases line up with TRBD1. Trimming cost V 4 bases and J 1 base; bases outside gene matches: 9. Germline V gene sequence: CDR1 SGHRS, CDR2 YFSETQ. The CDR3 loop spans 16 amino acids. CDR3 protein: CASSNRDRPPNTEAFF. CDR3 nucleotides: TGCGCCAGCAGCAATCGGGACAGGCCTCCGAACACTGAAGCTTTCTTT.

The genes are TRBV27 and TRBJ1-1; TRBD1 matches 7 bases. CDR3 size: 14 residues. CDR1 and CDR2 from the germline V gene are MNHEY and SMNVEV (reference sequence). The V gene end was trimmed by 6 bases and the J gene end by 3 bases; junction bases not matched to a gene: 7. CDR3: CASRETGRDTEAFF. CDR3 coding DNA: TGTGCCAGCAGGGAGACAGGGCGGGACACTGAAGCTTTCTTT.

The chain links TRBV9 to TRBJ2-1; no clear D gene. CDR3 length: 14 amino acids. Germline V gene data show CDR1 as SGDLS and CDR2 as YYNGEE. Trimming removed 0 bases from V and 8 bases from J, with 12 bases in between. CDR3 protein: CASSVAGLVYEQFF. CDR3 coding DNA: TGTGCCAGCAGCGTAGCAGGTCTCGTATATGAGCAGTTCTTC.

The chain uses TRBV24-1 and TRBJ1-5; 9 bases align to TRBD1. Germline loops: CDR1 KGHDR, CDR2 SFDVKD. This CDR3 contains 16 residues. V was clipped by 4 bases and J by 0 bases; unmatched bases: 3. In nucleotides, the CDR3 is TGTGCCACCAGTGAAGGGGGACAGGGTAGCAATCAGCCCCAGCATTTT. It is translated as CATSEGGQGSNQPQHF.

The V call is TRBV7-9, the J call TRBJ1-2, with D maybe TRBD1 (5 bases). Trimming removed 5 bases at V and 2 bases at J, with 15 bases between. CDR1 and CDR2 (germline): SEHNR, FQNEAQ (reference sequence). The CDR3 sequence is 15 residues long. The CDR3 coding sequence is TGTGCCAGCAGCCCGCACTCGGGGGTAAACTATGGCTACACCTTC. Residues: CASSPHSGVNYGYTF.